Below, 4 T cell receptor beta chains from the same sample are listed, as sequenced in a study of cytomegalovirus exposure and HLA in healthy donors. PCR involved 60 Vbeta and 13 Jbeta primers. Measured with immunoSEQ multiplex PCR; TCRdb has only the in-frame clones, and not every one. In all, the sample yields tens of thousands of clones. The specimen was PBMCs. All receptors derive from a female donor in good health and CMV-seropositive.

V and J are TRBV6-1 and TRBJ1-1, with no clear D. V gave up 0 bases and J gave up 1 base, with 9 bases separating them. The CDR3 extends over 15 amino acids. CDR1 and CDR2 (germline): MNHNS, SASEGT. This chain's CDR3 is CASSEAPGPNTEAFF. DNA of the CDR3: TGTGCCAGCAGTGAAGCCCCGGGTCCGAACACTGAAGCTTTCTTT.

V and J are TRBV29-1 and TRBJ2-7, with TRBD2 matching over 12 bases. Germline CDR1 and CDR2: SQVTM and ANQGSEA. The CDR3 runs 15 residues. The V segment lost 0 bases and the J segment 3 bases; nucleotides outside the gene matches: 3. CDR3 sequence (DNA): TGCAGCGTTGAAGAACTAGCGGGAGGTGACTACGAGCAGTACTTC. Translated: CSVEELAGGDYEQYF.

V is TRBV12-5 and J is TRBJ1-2; D is undetermined. The V gene lost 0 bases and the J gene lost 5 bases, with 16 bases spanning the gap. This CDR3 comprises 16 residues. Germline values: CDR1 LGHNT, CDR2 FRNRAP. This CDR3 reads CASGLVVWQFLYGYTF. CDR3 DNA: TGTGCTAGTGGTTTGGTAGTTTGGCAGTTCCTTTATGGCTACACCTTC.

This chain links TRBV5-1 with TRBJ2-1; TRBD1 matches at 12 bases. This CDR3 region has 13 residues. The ends lost 7 bases at V and 8 bases at J; junction bases unmatched: 4. Germline V gene sequence: CDR1 SGHRS, CDR2 YFSETQ. This chain's CDR3 is CASGTGGWDEQFF. CDR3 coding DNA: TGCGCCAGCGGGACAGGGGGCTGGGATGAGCAGTTCTTC.